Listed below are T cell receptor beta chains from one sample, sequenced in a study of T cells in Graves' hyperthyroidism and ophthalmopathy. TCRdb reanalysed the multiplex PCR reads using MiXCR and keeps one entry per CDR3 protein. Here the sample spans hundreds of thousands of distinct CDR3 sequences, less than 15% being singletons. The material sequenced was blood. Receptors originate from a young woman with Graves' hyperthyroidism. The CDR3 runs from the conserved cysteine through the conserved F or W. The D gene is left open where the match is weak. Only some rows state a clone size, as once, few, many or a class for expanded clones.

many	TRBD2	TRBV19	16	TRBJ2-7	CASSIDLLAGGREQYF	TGTGCCAGTAGTATAGATCTACTAGCGGGAGGTCGCGAGCAGTACTTC
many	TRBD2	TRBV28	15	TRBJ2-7	CASSPRLAGPDEQYF	TGTGCCAGCAGTCCACGACTAGCGGGGCCGGACGAGCAGTACTTC
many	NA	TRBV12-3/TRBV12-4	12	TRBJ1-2	CAATQGGYGYTF	TGTGCTGCTACACAGGGTGGCTATGGCTACACCTTC
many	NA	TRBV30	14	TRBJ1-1	CAWSKGPYTAEAFF	TGTGCCTGGAGTAAGGGACCCTACACCGCTGAAGCTTTCTTT
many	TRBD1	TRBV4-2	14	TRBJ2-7	CASSQPGQGYEQYF	TGTGCCAGCAGCCAACCGGGACAGGGTTACGAGCAGTACTTC
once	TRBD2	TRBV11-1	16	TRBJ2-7	CASSLPPASGRYEQYF	TGTGCCAGCAGCTTACCCCCGGCTAGCGGGAGATACGAGCAGTACTTC
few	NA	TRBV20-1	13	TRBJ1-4	CSASHPGGEKLFF	TGCAGTGCTTCGCACCCGGGGGGGGAAAAACTGTTTTTT
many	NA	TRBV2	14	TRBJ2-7	CASKLAEGTYEQYF	TGTGCCAGCAAACTGGCAGAGGGGACCTACGAGCAGTACTTC
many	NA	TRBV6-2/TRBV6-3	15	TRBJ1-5	CASRRGGDNGQPQHF	TGTGCCAGCCGAAGAGGGGGGGACAACGGTCAGCCCCAGCATTTT
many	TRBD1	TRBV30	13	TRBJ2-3	CACAQGSTDTQYF	TGTGCCTGCGCACAGGGGAGCACAGATACGCAGTATTTT
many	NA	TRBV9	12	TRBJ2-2	CASSVDDGELFF	TGTGCCAGCAGCGTAGATGATGGGGAGCTGTTTTTT
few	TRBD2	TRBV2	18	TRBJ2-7	CASSGDITSGRNTYEQYF	TGTGCCAGCAGTGGGGACATTACTAGCGGGCGTAATACCTACGAGCAGTACTTC
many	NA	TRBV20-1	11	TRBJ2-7	CSASLRYEQYF	TGCAGTGCCTCACTTAGGTACGAGCAGTACTTC
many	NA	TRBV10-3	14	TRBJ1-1	CAISESTGPTEAFF	TGTGCCATCAGTGAGTCGACGGGGCCCACTGAAGCTTTCTTT
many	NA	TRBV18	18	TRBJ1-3	CASSPPKAGKSSGNTIYF	TGTGCCAGCTCACCACCGAAGGCGGGGAAAAGCTCTGGAAACACCATATATTTT
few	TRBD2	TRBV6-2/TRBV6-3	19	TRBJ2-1	CASSYSNYLAGVGYNEQFF	TGTGCCAGCAGTTACTCCAACTACCTAGCGGGAGTTGGTTACAATGAGCAGTTCTTC
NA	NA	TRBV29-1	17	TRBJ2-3	CSVSGAQNLVSRDTQYF	TGCAGCGTTTCCGGGGCCCAGAATCTTGTTAGCAGAGATACGCAGTATTTT
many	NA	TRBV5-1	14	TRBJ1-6	CASRTGGTSSPLHF	TGCGCCAGCAGGACGGGGGGGACAAGCTCACCCCTCCACTTT
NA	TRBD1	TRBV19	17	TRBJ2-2	CASSIRRAQGSSGELFF	TGTGCCAGTAGTATAAGAAGAGCACAGGGGTCCTCCGGGGAGCTGTTTTTT
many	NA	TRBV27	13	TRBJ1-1	CASSNRLGTEAFF	TGTGCCAGCAGTAACAGGTTGGGCACTGAAGCTTTCTTT
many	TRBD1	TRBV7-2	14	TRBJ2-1	CASSPQDRVNEQFF	TGTGCCAGCAGCCCCCAGGACAGGGTTAATGAGCAGTTCTTC
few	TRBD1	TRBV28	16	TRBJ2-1	CASRLDMTGGEHEQFF	TGTGCCAGCAGGCTCGACATGACAGGGGGCGAGCATGAGCAGTTCTTC
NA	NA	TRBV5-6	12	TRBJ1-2	CASSLGQQGYTF	TGTGCCAGCAGCTTGGGACAGCAAGGCTACACCTTC
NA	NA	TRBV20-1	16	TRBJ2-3	CSARTGPSRFGNTQYF	TGCAGTGCTAGGACCGGCCCCTCTAGATTTGGAAATACGCAGTATTTT
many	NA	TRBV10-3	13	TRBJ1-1	CAITADSNTEAFF	TGTGCCATCACCGCGGACAGTAACACTGAAGCTTTCTTT
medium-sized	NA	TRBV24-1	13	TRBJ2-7	CATSGPSSYEQYF	TGTGCCACCAGTGGACCCAGCTCCTACGAGCAGTACTTC
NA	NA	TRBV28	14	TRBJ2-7	CASIPRGGSYEQYF	TGTGCCAGCATCCCCCGTGGGGGGTCCTACGAGCAGTACTTC
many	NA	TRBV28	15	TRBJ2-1	CASRLLGVSYNEQFF	TGTGCCAGCAGACTATTAGGCGTTTCCTACAATGAGCAGTTCTTC
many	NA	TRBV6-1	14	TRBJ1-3	CASSPLSAGNTIYF	TGTGCCAGCAGTCCCCTATCAGCAGGAAACACCATATATTTT
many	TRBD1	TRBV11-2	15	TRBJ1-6	CASSLGTGVNSPLHF	TGTGCCAGCAGCTTAGGGACAGGGGTAAATTCACCCCTCCACTTT
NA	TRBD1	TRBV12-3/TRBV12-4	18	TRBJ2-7	CAISETVRGGTGAREQYF	TGTGCCATCAGTGAGACCGTTCGGGGCGGGACAGGGGCTAGAGAGCAGTACTTC
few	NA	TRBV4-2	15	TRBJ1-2	CASSPYRGGNYGYTF	TGTGCCAGCAGCCCCTACCGCGGGGGCAACTATGGCTACACCTTC
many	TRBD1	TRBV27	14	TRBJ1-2	CASSPGQYLYGYTF	TGTGCCAGCAGTCCGGGACAGTATCTCTATGGCTACACCTTC
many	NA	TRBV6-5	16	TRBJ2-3	CASSYSRGPEGDTQYF	TGTGCCAGCAGTTACTCGCGGGGCCCCGAAGGGGATACGCAGTATTTT
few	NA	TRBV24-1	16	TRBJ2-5	CATSDSNRTFQETQYF	TGTGCCACCAGTGATTCTAATCGGACATTCCAAGAGACCCAGTACTTC
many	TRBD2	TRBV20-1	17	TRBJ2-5	CSAPKGTSGRPGETQYF	TGCAGTGCTCCGAAAGGGACTAGCGGGAGGCCGGGAGAGACCCAGTACTTC
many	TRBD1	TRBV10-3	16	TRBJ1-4	CAISALLDRDNEKLFF	TGTGCCATCAGTGCCCTCCTGGACAGGGATAATGAAAAACTGTTTTTT
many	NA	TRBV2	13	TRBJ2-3	CASRTEVTDTQYF	TGTGCCAGCCGAACGGAGGTGACAGATACGCAGTATTTT
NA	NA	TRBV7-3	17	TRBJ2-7	CASSLMIPGLRSYEQYF	TGTGCCAGCAGCTTAATGATCCCGGGACTCCGCTCCTACGAGCAGTACTTC
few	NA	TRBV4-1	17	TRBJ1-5	CASSQFPIGGMGQPQHF	TGCGCCAGCAGCCAGTTTCCCATCGGGGGAATGGGTCAGCCCCAGCATTTT
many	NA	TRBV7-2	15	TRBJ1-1	CASRRRQDPNTEAFF	TGTGCCAGCAGAAGGCGACAGGATCCGAACACTGAAGCTTTCTTT
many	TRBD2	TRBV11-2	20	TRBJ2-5	CASSSRTSGGLTQSKRPQYF	TGTGCCAGCAGCTCTAGGACTAGCGGGGGGCTTACGCAATCCAAGAGACCCCAGTACTTC
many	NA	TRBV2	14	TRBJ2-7	CASSVGAGPYEQYF	TGTGCCAGCAGTGTGGGGGCGGGGCCCTACGAGCAGTACTTC
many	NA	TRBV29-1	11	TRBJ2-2	CSVTDAGELFF	TGCAGCGTCACGGACGCTGGGGAGCTGTTTTTT
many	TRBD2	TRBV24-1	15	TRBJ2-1	CATRRTSGEYNEQFF	TGTGCCACCCGACGGACTAGCGGGGAATACAATGAGCAGTTCTTC
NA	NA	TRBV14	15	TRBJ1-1	CASSQEAGADTEAFF	TGTGCCAGCAGCCAAGAGGCGGGGGCCGACACTGAAGCTTTCTTT
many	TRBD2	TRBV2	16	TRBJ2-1	CASSVRGTSGYNEQFF	TGTGCCAGCAGTGTCCGGGGGACTAGCGGATACAATGAGCAGTTCTTC
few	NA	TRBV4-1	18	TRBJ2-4	CASSQVGRGDWAKNIQYF	TGCGCCAGCAGCCAAGTCGGAAGAGGGGATTGGGCCAAAAACATTCAGTACTTC
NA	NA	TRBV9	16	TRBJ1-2	CASSAAAGGRIYGYTF	TGTGCCAGCAGCGCCGCGGCTGGGGGGCGGATCTATGGCTACACCTTC
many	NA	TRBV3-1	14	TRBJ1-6	CASSPDSYNSPLHF	TGTGCCAGCAGCCCCGACTCCTATAATTCACCCCTCCACTTT
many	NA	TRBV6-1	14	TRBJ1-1	CASSPARSNTEAFF	TGTGCCAGCAGCCCCGCCCGATCGAACACTGAAGCTTTCTTT